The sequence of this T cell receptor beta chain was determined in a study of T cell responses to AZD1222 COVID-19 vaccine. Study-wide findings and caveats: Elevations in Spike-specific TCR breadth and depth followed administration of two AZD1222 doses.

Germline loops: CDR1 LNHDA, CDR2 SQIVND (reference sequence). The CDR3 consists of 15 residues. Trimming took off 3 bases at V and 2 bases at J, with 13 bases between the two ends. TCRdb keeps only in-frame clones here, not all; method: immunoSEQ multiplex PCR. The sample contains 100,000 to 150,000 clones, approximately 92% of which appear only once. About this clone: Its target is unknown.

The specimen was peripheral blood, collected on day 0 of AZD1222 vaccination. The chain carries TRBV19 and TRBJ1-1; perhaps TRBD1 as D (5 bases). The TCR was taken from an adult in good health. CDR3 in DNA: TGTGCCAGTAGTATGAATTTGGGGCTCAACACTGAAGCTTTCTTT. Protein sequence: CASSMNLGLNTEAFF.